This TCR beta chain originates from a study of patients and donors after allogeneic stem cell transplantation. This clonotype appeared a few times. TCRdb used MiXCR to reprocess the RT-PCR reads, holding one entry per CDR3 protein. Among 390,000 or so distinct CDR3 sequences listed, around 16% were seen once. This CDR3 has 15 amino acids. Deletions cut 6 bases from V and 1 base from J, with 13 bases between. Germline CDR1 is LNHDA and CDR2 is SQIVND (reference sequence). The chain links TRBV19 to TRBJ2-4; D gene ambiguous. What was sequenced was blood, either unsorted or a sorted T cell fraction (not recorded which). The TCR was taken from a human donor who was either an allogeneic HSCT recipient or a stem cell or donor lymphocyte infusion donor (not recorded which). It is not recorded whose cells these are; they may come from a transplant donor. CDR3 bases: TGTGCCAGTAGGGCGGCGTCGAATGCCAAAAACATTCAGTACTTC. It encodes CASRAASNAKNIQYF.